These 15 T cell receptor beta chains share one sample of origin, sequenced in a study of blood T cell repertoires in COVID-19. Profiled with immunoSEQ multiplex PCR; TCRdb holds only in-frame clones, not every one. Seen here are approximately 230,000 clones, around 82% observed once, and the top ten hold 4.5% to 6.5%. Sequencing was performed on peripheral blood. The receptors here all came from an elderly man with acute or convalescent COVID-19.

This clone was recorded at least ten times. The chain has TRBV3-1 (or the pseudogene TRBV3-2) and TRBJ2-5; no reliable D call. The CDR3 consists of 14 residues. V gave up 1 base and J gave up 1 base, with 7 bases separating them. Germline CDR1 is LGHDT and CDR2 is YNNKEL (reference sequence). The CDR3 DNA reads as TGTGCCAGCAGCCAAGGGGCACTCCAAGAGACCCAGTACTTC. This encodes CASSQGALQETQYF.

V is TRBV5-6 and J is TRBJ2-1; D unresolved. CDR1 and CDR2 (germline): SGHDT, YYEEEE. The CDR3 loop spans 13 amino acids. The V end was cut by 4 bases, the J end by 8 bases, with 13 bases between. The CDR3 reads CASSLLGYHEQFF. In DNA, the CDR3 is TGTGCCAGCAGCCTACTCGGGTACCATGAGCAGTTCTTC.

The chain is built from TRBV29-1 and TRBJ1-1, with no clear D. V lost 3 bases, J lost 1 base, and 6 bases lay in between. Per the germline V gene, CDR1 is SQVTM and CDR2 is ANQGSEA. The CDR3 contains 12 residues. Written as DNA, the CDR3 is TGCAGCGTTGAGGCAGGGAACACTGAAGCTTTCTTT. Translating gives CSVEAGNTEAFF.

The genes are TRBV2 and TRBJ2-7; a possible D gene is TRBD1 (6 bases). This CDR3 has 12 amino acids. Per germline, CDR1 SNHLY and CDR2 FYNNEI. Trimming shortened V by 3 bases and J by 6 bases, and 9 bases separated the two germline ends. The CDR3 loop is CASSEQGIEQYF. The CDR3 DNA sequence: TGTGCCAGCAGTGAGCAGGGGATCGAGCAGTACTTC.

The chain employs TRBV6-5 and TRBJ1-3; D gene ambiguous. The CDR3 totals 13 residues. The ends were cut back, 2 bases at V and 2 bases at J, with 4 bases in the middle. Per the germline V gene, CDR1 is MNHEY and CDR2 is SVGAGI. The CDR3 sequence: CASSYEAGNTIYF. CDR3 DNA sequence: TGTGCCAGCAGTTACGAGGCTGGAAACACCATATATTTT.

CDR3 bases: TGTGCCAGTAGTATAGATTGGACAGGGGATGGAAAACTGTTTTTT. Encoded protein: CASSIDWTGDGKLFF. The chain combines TRBV19 with TRBJ1-4; 9 nucleotides align to TRBD1. Germline V lookup: CDR1 LNHDA, CDR2 SQIVND (reference sequence). The trim removed 0 bases at V and 10 bases at J, leaving 6 bases unmatched. There are 15 residues in the CDR3.

The chain combines TRBV6-5 with TRBJ1-1, with a weak D call TRBD1 (6 bases). The CDR3 sequence is 14 residues long. V was trimmed by 10 bases and J by 2 bases, leaving 17 bases between them. Germline lookup yields CDR1 MNHEY and CDR2 SVGAGI. The CDR3 loop reads CATKRTGPNTEAFF. The CDR3 nucleotides are TGTGCCACCAAAAGAACAGGGCCAAACACTGAAGCTTTCTTT.

The rearrangement joins TRBV3-1 (or the pseudogene TRBV3-2) to TRBJ2-5; tentatively, D is TRBD1 (6 bases). The germline CDR1 and CDR2 sequences are LGHDT and YNNKEL (reference sequence). Between the trimmed V and J ends, which lost 3 bases and 7 bases, there was a span of 15 bases. The CDR3 length is 14 residues. Here the CDR3 DNA reads TGTGCCAGCAGCCAGCAGACAGGAAGCGGGACCCAGTACTTC. Amino acids: CASSQQTGSGTQYF.

V is TRBV23-1 and J is TRBJ1-5, with 10 bases lining up with TRBD1. TRBV23-1 is sorted into the ORF group, with uncertain function. Trimming removed 4 bases from V and 0 bases from J; junction bases left unmatched: 12. The CDR3 is 19 amino acids. CDR3 in DNA: TGCGCCAGCAGTCCTCCCGAAACCGGGACAGGGGTTAGCAATCAGCCCCAGCATTTT. It translates to CASSPPETGTGVSNQPQHF.

The chain couples TRBV5-4 to TRBJ2-7; TRBD1 might be the D (6 bases). The CDR3 is made up of 16 amino acids. Trimming shortened V by 4 bases and J by 6 bases, and 23 bases separated the two germline ends. The V gene's germline CDR1 is SGHNT and CDR2 YYREEE (reference sequence). For the CDR3, the DNA is TGTGCCAGCAGCAACGGACAGCCCCGAGCCCCCTCCGAGCAGTACTTC. Translated: CASSNGQPRAPSEQYF.

This chain connects TRBV11-2 to TRBJ2-3; D is possibly TRBD1 (6 bases). CDR3 length: 16 amino acids. Germline CDR1 reads SGHAT; CDR2 reads FQNNGV. With 2 bases removed from V and 3 bases from J, the gap between germline ends came to 15 bases. CDR3 sequence (DNA): TGTGCCAGCAGCTTATCAGGGGCGGGTGTGACAGATACGCAGTATTTT. This gives the protein CASSLSGAGVTDTQYF.

The J gene is TRBJ2-2, the V gene TRBV7-9; D is possibly TRBD2 (5 bases). The CDR3 is 16 residues long. From germline, CDR1 is SEHNR and CDR2 FQNEAQ (reference sequence). V dropped 4 bases and J dropped 6 bases, with 18 bases sitting between them. CDR3 region: CASSYISGMGPGELFF. The CDR3 nucleotides read TGTGCCAGCAGCTATATCTCCGGGATGGGCCCCGGGGAGCTGTTTTTT.

Note on this clone: The same CDR3 can be traced to other DNA sequences in this sample. The rearrangement uses TRBV19 and TRBJ2-5; D perhaps matches TRBD1 (6 bases). The germline V gene encodes CDR1 LNHDA and CDR2 SQIVND (reference sequence). V was pared by 3 bases and J by 5 bases, with 13 bases between. This CDR3 is 14 amino acids long. In DNA form, the CDR3 reads TGTGCCAGTAGTATCCAGGGGCTTCGGGAGACCCAGTACTTC. Translating it yields CASSIQGLRETQYF.

The CDR3 region has the DNA TGTGCCAGCAGCCGCTCGGGGGGCGCGGATGCTGAAGCTTTCTTT. Translated, it gives CASSRSGGADAEAFF. The chain links TRBV3-1 (or the pseudogene TRBV3-2) to TRBJ1-1; D perhaps matches TRBD1 (6 bases). Trimming pared 4 bases from V and 6 bases from J, leaving 18 bases between. This CDR3 spans 15 amino acids. Germline assignment: CDR1 LGHDT and CDR2 YNNKEL (reference sequence).

The CDR3 nucleotides are TGTGCCAGCAGTTTATCCGGAGAAAACATTCAGTACTTC. It yields the protein CASSLSGENIQYF. V gene TRBV12-3 or TRBV12-4 combines with J gene TRBJ2-4; no reliable D call. Trimming removed 2 bases at V and 5 bases at J, with 7 bases between. The CDR3 contains 13 residues.